This passage covers 13 T cell receptor beta chains from one sample sequenced in a study of vaccination effects on CD4 cells after COVID-19. Clones were read by immunoSEQ multiplex PCR, and TCRdb kept only the in-frame ones, dropping some. The sample yields 52,000 or so clones, more than 60% seen once. ViraFEST expansion of antigen-specific CD4+ T cells with viral peptide pools preceded sequencing. Isolation of CD4+ T cells took place after around 10 days of culture. People in the vaccine group had not been infected with SARS-CoV-2 before, and their nucleocapsid antibodies were negative. For these receptors, no antigen is known. This specimen was CD4+ T cells from PBMCs cultured with SARS-CoV-2 spike peptides, taken before COVID-19 vaccination. These receptors were taken from a human donor who received a COVID-19 vaccine.

The gene calls are TRBV4-2 and TRBJ1-1; 7 bases align to TRBD1. The germline gives CDR1 LGHNA, CDR2 YNFKEQ. This CDR3 is 14 amino acids long. The ends lost 4 bases at V and 5 bases at J; junction bases unmatched: 7. CDR3 loop: CASSRSQGKTEAFF. CDR3 coding DNA: TGTGCCAGCAGCCGGTCACAGGGGAAGACTGAAGCTTTCTTT.

The CDR3 spells CASSPLGQGAYEQYF. DNA for the CDR3: TGTGCCAGCAGTCCGCTGGGACAGGGGGCCTACGAGCAGTACTTC. The V and J genes are TRBV28 and TRBJ2-7, with 11 bases that match TRBD1. The V and J ends lost 5 bases and 2 bases, in that order; junction bases with no gene match: 5. The CDR3 length is 15 residues. The V gene's germline CDR1 is MDHEN and CDR2 SYDVKM.

The chain has TRBV6-2 or TRBV6-3 and TRBJ2-7; D might be TRBD2 (6 bases). V lost 2 bases and J lost 0, with 20 bases in between. The germline V gene encodes CDR1 MNHEY and CDR2 SVGEGT. This CDR3 has 18 amino acids. CDR3 sequence reads: CASSYLGSADPSSYEQYF. The DNA for the CDR3 is TGTGCCAGCAGTTACCTCGGGAGCGCCGACCCGAGCTCCTACGAGCAGTACTTC.

The rearrangement joins TRBV7-3 to TRBJ1-6; TRBD1 agrees at 7 bases. V was clipped by 3 bases and J by 10 bases; unmatched bases: 6. CDR1 and CDR2 (germline): SGHTA, FQGTGA. This CDR3 is built from 14 residues. In DNA, the CDR3 is TGTGCCAGCAGCTTCGACAGGGACGGATCACCCCTCCACTTT. Protein: CASSFDRDGSPLHF. Full variable domain (missing parts from reference TRBV7-3 and TRBJ1-6): GAGVSQTPSNKVTEKGKYVELRCDPISGHTALYWYRQSLGQGPEFLIYFQGTGAADDSGLPNDRFFAVRPEGSVSTLKIQRTERGDSAVYLCASSFDRDGSPLHFGNGTRLTVT.

Only a few counts were recorded for this clone. The J gene is TRBJ1-1, the V gene TRBV5-1, with TRBD1 as a possible D gene (5 bases). The germline V gene encodes CDR1 SGHRS and CDR2 YFSETQ. Trimming left V 0 bases short and J 0 bases short, with 6 bases between. The CDR3 spans 14 residues. The CDR3 here is CASSLGGLNTEAFF. In DNA, the CDR3 is TGCGCCAGCAGCTTGGGGGGCCTGAACACTGAAGCTTTCTTT.

This clone was recorded a few times. The chain is built from TRBV30 and TRBJ1-4; TRBD1 aligns across 9 bases. V lost 1 base to trimming and J lost 8 bases; unmatched junction nucleotides: 11. This CDR3 has 16 residues. Germline loops: CDR1 GTSNPN, CDR2 SVGIG (reference sequence). CDR3 protein: CAWSAPGTGLREKLFF. CDR3 coding DNA: TGTGCCTGGAGTGCACCGGGGACAGGGTTAAGAGAAAAACTGTTTTTT. The full variable domain, its missing parts supplied by reference TRBV30 and TRBJ1-4, is SQTIHQWPATLVQPVGSPLSLECTVEGTSNPNLYWYRQAAGRGLQLLFYSVGIGQISSEVPQNLSASRPQDRQFILSSKKLLLSDSGFYLCAWSAPGTGLREKLFFGSGTQLSVL.

This sequence joins TRBV7-2 and TRBJ2-1; D is perhaps TRBD2 (6 bases). Germline CDR1 and CDR2: SGHTA and FQGNSA. Trimming shortened V by 5 bases and J by 2 bases, and 16 bases separated the two germline ends. The CDR3 runs to 16 residues. This CDR3 reads CASSTRLGLTYNEQFF. The CDR3 nucleotides are TGTGCCAGCAGCACGAGACTAGGCCTCACCTACAATGAGCAGTTCTTC.

The rearrangement uses TRBV6-4 and TRBJ1-2, with D uncertain. Germline V CDR1 and CDR2: MRHNA, SNTAGT. V lost 4 bases to trimming and J lost 1 base, with 13 bases between them. The CDR3 spans 15 residues. In DNA, the CDR3 is TGTGCCAGCAGTGTGACTGGCCTTTTTAACTATGGCTACACCTTC. Translation gives CASSVTGLFNYGYTF.

The chain couples TRBV5-6 to TRBJ1-2; no firm D call. Deletions cut 2 bases from V and 8 bases from J, with 10 bases between. The germline gives CDR1 SGHDT, CDR2 YYEEEE. This CDR3 has 12 amino acids. The CDR3 DNA follows: TGTGCCAGCAGCTTTACATCTGGCGGCTACACCTTC. Protein: CASSFTSGGYTF.

V and J are TRBV7-9 and TRBJ2-1; D is undetermined. This CDR3 has 16 residues. With 4 bases removed from V and 3 bases from J, the gap between germline ends came to 16 bases. Germline V lookup: CDR1 SEHNR, CDR2 FQNEAQ (reference sequence). The CDR3 region is CASSSPTPRRYNEQFF. The CDR3 nucleotides are TGTGCCAGCAGCTCCCCCACCCCCCGACGCTACAATGAGCAGTTCTTC.

The rearrangement uses TRBV2 and TRBJ2-5, with 8 bases identical to TRBD2. The CDR3 length is 16 residues. Germline CDR1 and CDR2: SNHLY and FYNNEI. V was clipped by 6 bases and J by 1 base; unmatched bases: 10. The CDR3 here is CASRRKIAGLQETQYF. The CDR3 DNA follows: TGTGCCAGCAGAAGGAAGATAGCGGGGCTCCAAGAGACCCAGTACTTC.

This clone was seen just once. The chain combines TRBV19 with TRBJ1-2; maybe TRBD1 (5 bases). V dropped 7 bases and J dropped 4 bases, with 19 bases sitting between them. CDR3 size: 15 residues. Germline V gene data show CDR1 as LNHDA and CDR2 as SQIVND (reference sequence). CDR3: CASNFRGRGGYGYTF. In DNA, the CDR3 is TGTGCCAGTAATTTCCGGGGTAGGGGAGGCTATGGCTACACCTTC.

This clone showed up just once. The chain uses TRBV29-1 and TRBJ1-3; D ambiguous. Trimming pared 6 bases from V and 0 bases from J, leaving 6 bases between. CDR3 length: 12 amino acids. Germline CDR1 SQVTM, CDR2 ANQGSEA. For the CDR3, the DNA is TGCAGCGTGACAAGCTCTGGAAACACCATATATTTT. Encoded protein: CSVTSSGNTIYF.